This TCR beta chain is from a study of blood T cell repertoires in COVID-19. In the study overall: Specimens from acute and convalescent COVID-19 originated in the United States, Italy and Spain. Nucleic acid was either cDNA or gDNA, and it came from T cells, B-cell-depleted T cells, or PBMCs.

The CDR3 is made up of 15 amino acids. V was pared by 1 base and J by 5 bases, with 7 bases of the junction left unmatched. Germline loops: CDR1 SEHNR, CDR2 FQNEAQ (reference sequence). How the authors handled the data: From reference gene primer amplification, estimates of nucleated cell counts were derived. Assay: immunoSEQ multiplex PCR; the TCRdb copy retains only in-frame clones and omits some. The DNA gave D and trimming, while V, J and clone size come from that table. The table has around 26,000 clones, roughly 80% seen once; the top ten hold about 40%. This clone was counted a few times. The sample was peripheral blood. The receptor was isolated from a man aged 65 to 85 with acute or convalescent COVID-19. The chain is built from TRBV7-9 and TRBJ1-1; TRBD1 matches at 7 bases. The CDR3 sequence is CASSLVDRVRTEAFF. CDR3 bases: TGTGCCAGCAGCTTAGTCGACAGGGTAAGAACTGAAGCTTTCTTT.